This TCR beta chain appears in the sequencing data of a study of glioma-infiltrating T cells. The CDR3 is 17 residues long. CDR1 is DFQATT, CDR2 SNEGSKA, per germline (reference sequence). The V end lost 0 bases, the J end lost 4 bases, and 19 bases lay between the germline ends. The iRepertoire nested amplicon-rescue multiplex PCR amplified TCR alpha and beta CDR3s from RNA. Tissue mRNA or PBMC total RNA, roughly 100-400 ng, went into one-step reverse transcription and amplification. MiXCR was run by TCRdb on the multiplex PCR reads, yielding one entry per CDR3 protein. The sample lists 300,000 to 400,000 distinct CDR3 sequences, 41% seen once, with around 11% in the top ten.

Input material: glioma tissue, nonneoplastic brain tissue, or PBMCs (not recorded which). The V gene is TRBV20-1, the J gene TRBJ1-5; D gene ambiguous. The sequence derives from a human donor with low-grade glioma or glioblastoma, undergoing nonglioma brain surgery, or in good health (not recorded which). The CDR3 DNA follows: TGCAGTGCTAGAGATCGAACGCTGGGGTATAGAAATCAGCCCCAGCATTTT. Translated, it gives CSARDRTLGYRNQPQHF.